The T cell receptor beta chain described here comes from a study of blood T cell repertoires in COVID-19. The wider study: From T cells, B-cell-depleted T cells, or PBMCs came the material, which was cDNA or gDNA.

All enrollees were roughly 18 to 90 years old and from approximately 25 US areas. Recovery among Cohort 3 donors was established by two negative PCRs, clearance, or symptom resolution. Using immunoSEQ multiplex PCR, the repertoire was profiled, and TCRdb retains in-frame clones only, with some absent. The table lists 110,000 to 150,000 clones, about nine tenths of them singletons. Losses at the gene ends were 4 bases for V and 3 bases for J; bases not matched to a gene: 4. The length of the CDR3 is 15 residues. Germline CDR1 reads SGHTA; CDR2 reads FQGNSA. The V and J genes are TRBV7-2 and TRBJ1-3, with 9 bases fitting TRBD1. The sample taken for sequencing was PBMCs or T cells enriched from blood (not recorded which). The receptor was derived from a man aged 50-60 years who had recovered from COVID-19. CDR3 sequence (DNA): TGTGCCAGCAGCTCGGGACAGGGCCTTGGAAACACCATATATTTT. Encoded protein: CASSSGQGLGNTIYF.